The T cell receptor (beta chain) under discussion was sequenced for a study of regulatory T cells in long-lasting Graves disease. Sequencing libraries for TCR beta were prepared with iRepertoire HTBI primers and Arm-PCR of CDR3 regions. TCRdb reprocessed the multiplex PCR reads with MiXCR, giving one entry per CDR3 protein. The data show roughly 420,000 distinct CDR3 sequences, with about a sixth seen just once and about 25% held by the top ten. This sample's time point: newly diagnosed GD, antithyroid drugs for less than 3 months. There was RNA extracted from PBMCs, and the TCR library was made from it. CDR1 SGDLS and CDR2 YYNGEE come from the germline V gene. Trimming removed 3 bases from V and 0 bases from J; junction bases left unmatched: 3. CDR3 length equals 14 residues. This clonotype was detected only a few times. This same sample was also taken into another study, of T cells in Graves' hyperthyroidism and ophthalmopathy. Per that paper: Uncontrolled infection, other autoimmune disease, pregnancy or lactation excluded patients. Progression to ophthalmopathy was predicted a median of roughly 6.6 months early.

The receptor was isolated from a woman between 18 and 30 years old with Graves disease. This chain connects TRBV9 to TRBJ2-7; 7 positions agree with TRBD1. Sequencing was performed on peripheral blood mononuclear cells (PBMCs), taken at new diagnosis, from a patient treated with antithyroid drugs. CDR3 residues: CASSEQGFSYEQYF. CDR3 in DNA: TGTGCCAGCAGCGAACAGGGGTTCTCCTACGAGCAGTACTTC.